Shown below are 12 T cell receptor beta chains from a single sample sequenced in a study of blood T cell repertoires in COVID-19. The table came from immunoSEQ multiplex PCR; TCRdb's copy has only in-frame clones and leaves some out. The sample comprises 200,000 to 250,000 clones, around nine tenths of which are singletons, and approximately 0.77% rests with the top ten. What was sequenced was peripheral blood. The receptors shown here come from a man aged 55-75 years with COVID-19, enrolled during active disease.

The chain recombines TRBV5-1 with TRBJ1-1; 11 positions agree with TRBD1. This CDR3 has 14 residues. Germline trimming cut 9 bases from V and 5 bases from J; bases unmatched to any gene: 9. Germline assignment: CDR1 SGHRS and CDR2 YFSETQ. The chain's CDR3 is CATGQGATGTEAFF. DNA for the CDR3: TGCGCCACCGGACAGGGGGCTACTGGGACTGAAGCTTTCTTT.

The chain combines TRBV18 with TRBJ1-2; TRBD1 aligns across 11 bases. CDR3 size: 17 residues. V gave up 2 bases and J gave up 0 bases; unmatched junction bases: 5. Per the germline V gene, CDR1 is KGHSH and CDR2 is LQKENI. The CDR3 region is CASSPTGTGGTNYGYTF. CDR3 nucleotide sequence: TGTGCCAGCTCACCAACAGGGACAGGGGGAACTAACTATGGCTACACCTTC.

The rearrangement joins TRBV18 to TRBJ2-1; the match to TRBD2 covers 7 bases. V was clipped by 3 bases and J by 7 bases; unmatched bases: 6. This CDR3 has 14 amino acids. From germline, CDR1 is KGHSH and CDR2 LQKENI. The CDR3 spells CASSPASGANEQFF. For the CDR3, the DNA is TGTGCCAGCTCACCGGCTAGCGGAGCTAATGAGCAGTTCTTC.

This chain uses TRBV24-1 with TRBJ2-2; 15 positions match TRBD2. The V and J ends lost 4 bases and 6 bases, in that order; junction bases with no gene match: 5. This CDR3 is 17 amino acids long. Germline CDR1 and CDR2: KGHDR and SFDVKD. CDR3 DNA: TGTGCCACCAGTGACAACGGACTAGCGGGAGGGGCCGGGGAGCTGTTTTTT. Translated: CATSDNGLAGGAGELFF.

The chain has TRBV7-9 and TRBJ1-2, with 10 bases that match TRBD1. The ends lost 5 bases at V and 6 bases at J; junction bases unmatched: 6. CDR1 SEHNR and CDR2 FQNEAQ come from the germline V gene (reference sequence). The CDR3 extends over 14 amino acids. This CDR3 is CASSRRQGADGYTF. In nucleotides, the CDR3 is TGTGCCAGCAGCCGGCGACAGGGGGCAGATGGCTACACCTTC. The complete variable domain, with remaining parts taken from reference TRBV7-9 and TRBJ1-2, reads DTGVSQNPRHKITKRGQNVTFRCDPISEHNRLYWYRQTLGQGPEFLTYFQNEAQLEKSRLLSDRFSAERPKGSFSTLEIQRTEQGDSAMYLCASSRRQGADGYTFGSGTRLTVV.

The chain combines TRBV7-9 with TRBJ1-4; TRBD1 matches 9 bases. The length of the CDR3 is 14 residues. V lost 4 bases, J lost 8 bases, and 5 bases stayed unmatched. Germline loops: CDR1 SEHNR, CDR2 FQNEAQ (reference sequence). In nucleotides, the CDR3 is TGTGCCAGCAGCTCGACAGGGGGGTACGAAAAACTGTTTTTT. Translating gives CASSSTGGYEKLFF.

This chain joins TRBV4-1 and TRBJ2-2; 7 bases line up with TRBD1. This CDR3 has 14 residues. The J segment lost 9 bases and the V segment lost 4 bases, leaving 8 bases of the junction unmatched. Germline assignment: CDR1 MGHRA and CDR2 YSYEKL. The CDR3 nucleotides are TGCGCCAGCAGCCGGGGCACAGGGGACCGGGAGCTGTTTTTT. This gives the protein CASSRGTGDRELFF.

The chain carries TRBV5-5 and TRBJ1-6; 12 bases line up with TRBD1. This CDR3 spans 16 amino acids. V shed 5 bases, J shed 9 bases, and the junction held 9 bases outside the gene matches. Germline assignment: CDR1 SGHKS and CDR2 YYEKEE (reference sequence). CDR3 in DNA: TGTGCCAGCAGGCTGGGACAGGGGGCGATAACTTCACCCCTCCACTTT. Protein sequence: CASRLGQGAITSPLHF.

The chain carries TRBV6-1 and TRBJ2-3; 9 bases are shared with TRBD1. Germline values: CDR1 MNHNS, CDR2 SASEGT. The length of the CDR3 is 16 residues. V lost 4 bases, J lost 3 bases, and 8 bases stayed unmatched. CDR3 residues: CASSATGTGKTDTQYF. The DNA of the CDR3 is TGTGCCAGCAGTGCCACCGGGACAGGGAAAACAGATACGCAGTATTTT.

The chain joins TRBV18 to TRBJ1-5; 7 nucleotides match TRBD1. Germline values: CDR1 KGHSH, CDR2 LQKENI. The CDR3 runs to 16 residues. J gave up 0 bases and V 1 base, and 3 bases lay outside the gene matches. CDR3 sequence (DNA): TGTGCCAGCTCACCACAGGGGGCGAGTAGCAATCAGCCCCAGCATTTT. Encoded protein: CASSPQGASSNQPQHF.

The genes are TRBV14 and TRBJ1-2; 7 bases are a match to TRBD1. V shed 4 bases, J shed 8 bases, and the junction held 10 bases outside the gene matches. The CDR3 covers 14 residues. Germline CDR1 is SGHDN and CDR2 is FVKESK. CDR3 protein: CASSRTDRAEGYTF. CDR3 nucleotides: TGTGCCAGCAGCCGGACCGACAGGGCTGAAGGCTACACCTTC.

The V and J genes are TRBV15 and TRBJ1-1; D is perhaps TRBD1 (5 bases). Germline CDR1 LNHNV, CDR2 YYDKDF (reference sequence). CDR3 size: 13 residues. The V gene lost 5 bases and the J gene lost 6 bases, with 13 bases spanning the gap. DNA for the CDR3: TGTGCCACCAGCGGGGGGGGACGTGCTGAAGCTTTCTTT. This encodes CATSGGGRAEAFF.